Below are 20 T cell receptor beta chains sequenced from a single sample in a study of cytomegalovirus exposure and HLA in healthy donors. The PCR employed 60 Vbeta primers together with 13 Jbeta primers. Clones were read by immunoSEQ multiplex PCR, and TCRdb kept only the in-frame ones, dropping some. The sample lists more than 95,000 clones; 70% to 80% were seen once. Source material: PBMCs. Source of these receptors: a man aged 25-45 years in good health and CMV-seronegative.

This chain joins TRBV28 and TRBJ2-6; unclear D gene. The germline V gene encodes CDR1 MDHEN and CDR2 SYDVKM. V gave up 2 bases and J gave up 6 bases, with 8 bases separating them. This CDR3 region has 14 residues. CDR3 DNA sequence: TGTGCCAGCAGTTTAATGAACATGGCCAACGTCCTGACTTTC. Its translation: CASSLMNMANVLTF.

V gene TRBV7-7 combines with J gene TRBJ2-2, with D possibly TRBD1 on 5 matching bases. V shed 1 base and J shed 2 bases, with 11 bases lying between them. The CDR3 has 16 amino acids. CDR1 is SSHAT and CDR2 is FNYEAQ in the germline V gene (reference sequence). CDR3 protein: CASSLVAGLNTGELFF. In DNA, the CDR3 is TGTGCCAGCAGCTTAGTAGCAGGGCTCAACACCGGGGAGCTGTTTTTT. Full variable domain (remainder filled in from reference TRBV7-7 and TRBJ2-2): GAGVSQSPRYKVTKRGQDVTLRCDPISSHATLYWYQQALGQGPEFLTYFNYEAQPDKSGLPSDRFSAERPEGSISTLTIQRTEQRDSAMYRCASSLVAGLNTGELFFGEGSRLTVL.

The chain employs TRBV20-1 and TRBJ2-5; D is undetermined. The V and J ends lost 5 bases and 2 bases respectively, with 6 bases between them. Germline CDR1 reads DFQATT; CDR2 reads SNEGSKA (reference sequence). The CDR3 sequence is 11 residues long. The CDR3 protein is CSAPTQETQYF. CDR3 sequence (DNA): TGCAGTGCTCCCACTCAAGAGACCCAGTACTTC.

V is TRBV7-3 and J is TRBJ2-3; maybe TRBD1 (5 bases). Deletions cut 2 bases from V and 3 bases from J, with 9 bases between. This CDR3 contains 14 residues. The germline CDR1 and CDR2 sequences are SGHTA and FQGTGA. The CDR3 DNA is TGTGCCAGCAGCTTACAGGGCTTAACAGATACGCAGTATTTT. Protein sequence: CASSLQGLTDTQYF.

This clone was counted once. The chain is built from TRBV19 and TRBJ1-3; tentatively, D is TRBD1 (6 bases). Trimming took off 7 bases at V and 3 bases at J, with 16 bases between the two ends. CDR1 and CDR2 from the germline V gene are LNHDA and SQIVND (reference sequence). This CDR3 has 15 amino acids. Written as DNA, the CDR3 is TGTGCCAGTACCCCGTCGGGGGGCAATGGAAACACCATATATTTT. As protein: CASTPSGGNGNTIYF.

This chain connects TRBV28 to TRBJ2-1, with a weak D call TRBD2 (6 bases). The CDR3 covers 14 residues. Trimming took off 6 bases at V and 7 bases at J, with 16 bases between the two ends. From germline, CDR1 is MDHEN and CDR2 SYDVKM. CDR3 sequence reads: CASRRIGTSNEQFF. CDR3 DNA: TGTGCCAGCAGGCGGATTGGGACTTCTAATGAGCAGTTCTTC.

The chain couples TRBV5-6 to TRBJ1-2; TRBD1 aligns across 9 bases. This CDR3 region has 13 residues. The germline CDR1 and CDR2 sequences are SGHDT and YYEEEE. J was trimmed by 8 bases and V by 4 bases; bases with no gene match: 6. In nucleotides, the CDR3 is TGTGCCAGCAGCATAGGACAGGGGAGAGGCTACACCTTC. This gives the protein CASSIGQGRGYTF.

The chain recombines TRBV2 with TRBJ1-2; D gene uncertain. CDR1 and CDR2 (germline): SNHLY, FYNNEI. The CDR3 is made up of 15 amino acids. V lost 1 base to trimming and J lost 4 bases, with 13 bases between them. CDR3 loop: CASSEGAGRLYGYTF. In DNA form, the CDR3 reads TGTGCCAGCAGTGAAGGTGCGGGCAGGCTCTATGGCTACACCTTC. Based on the CDR3 plus reference TRBV2 and TRBJ1-2, the full variable domain is EPEVTQTPSHQVTQMGQEVILRCVPISNHLYFYWYRQILGQKVEFLVSFYNNEISEKSEIFDDQFSVERPDGSNFTLKIRSTKLEDSAMYFCASSEGAGRLYGYTFGSGTRLTVV.

J is TRBJ2-2 and V is TRBV27; TRBD1 agrees at 8 bases. This CDR3 contains 14 residues. V shed 6 bases, J shed 7 bases, and the junction held 7 bases outside the gene matches. The V gene's germline CDR1 is MNHEY and CDR2 SMNVEV (reference sequence). In DNA form, the CDR3 reads TGTGCCAGCAGACGGACAGGGAGAGGCGGGGAGCTGTTTTTT. This translates into CASRRTGRGGELFF.

V usage is TRBV6-5 and J usage is TRBJ2-5; 8 nucleotides agree with TRBD2. Unmatched junction bases numbered 8, after V lost 6 bases and J lost 5 bases. This CDR3 spans 14 amino acids. CDR1 and CDR2 (germline): MNHEY, SVGAGI. The CDR3 sequence: CASSPGLVFETQYF. The CDR3 nucleotides are TGTGCCAGCAGCCCGGGACTAGTTTTCGAGACCCAGTACTTC.

This clone has only a few counts. This rearrangement joins TRBV5-1 to TRBJ2-1; D is perhaps TRBD2 (5 bases). CDR3 size: 12 residues. V gave up 4 bases and J gave up 8 bases, with 10 bases separating them. The germline CDR1 and CDR2 sequences are SGHRS and YFSETQ. The CDR3 spells CASSPERYEQFF. In DNA form, the CDR3 reads TGCGCCAGCAGCCCCGAGCGGTATGAGCAGTTCTTC.

The genes are TRBV5-5 and TRBJ1-5; 9 bases match TRBD1. Losses at the gene ends were 2 bases for V and 6 bases for J; bases not matched to a gene: 6. This CDR3 comprises 15 residues. Germline V gene lookup returns CDR1 SGHKS and CDR2 YYEKEE (reference sequence). The CDR3 loop is CASSLNNRGLQPQHF. In DNA form, the CDR3 reads TGTGCCAGCAGCTTAAACAACAGGGGGCTTCAGCCCCAGCATTTT.

A note on this clone: At one boundary the junction diverges from the germline segment, which might be a read error. The chain recombines TRBV15 with TRBJ1-1; TRBD1 matches at 7 bases. The CDR3 covers 13 residues. The germline V gene encodes CDR1 LNHNV and CDR2 YYDKDF (reference sequence). Here the CDR3 DNA reads TGTGCCACCAGCAGAGTTGTGGGACAGACAATGATCTTT. Translated, it gives CATSRVVGQTMIF.

V and J are TRBV7-9 and TRBJ1-6; TRBD1 is a possible D gene (6 bases). The V gene lost 5 bases and the J gene lost 8 bases, with 16 bases spanning the gap. The germline V gene encodes CDR1 SEHNR and CDR2 FQNEAQ (reference sequence). This CDR3 has 15 amino acids. CDR3 residues: CASSRGQYRDSPLHF. The CDR3 DNA is TGTGCCAGCAGCCGCGGACAGTACCGGGATTCACCCCTCCACTTT. Supplemented by reference TRBV7-9 and TRBJ1-6, the full variable domain reads DTGVSQNPRHKITKRGQNVTFRCDPISEHNRLYWYRQTLGQGPEFLTYFQNEAQLEKSRLLSDRFSAERPKGSFSTLEIQRTEQGDSAMYLCASSRGQYRDSPLHFGNGTRLTVT.

This clone showed up just a few times. V usage is TRBV7-8 and J usage is TRBJ2-2; 8 bases match TRBD1. Per the germline V gene, CDR1 is SGHVS and CDR2 is FQNEAQ. J was trimmed by 4 bases and V by 7 bases; bases with no gene match: 11. The CDR3 is 16 amino acids. The CDR3 sequence: CASILRQGTSTGELFF. Here the CDR3 DNA reads TGTGCCAGCATCCTAAGACAGGGGACGAGCACCGGGGAGCTGTTTTTT.

This clone occurred once. The chain recombines TRBV21-1 with TRBJ2-7; the table's D call of TRBD1 was not tested on the DNA. TRBV21-1 represents a pseudogene. The CDR3 is made up of 13 amino acids. CDR3: CARWTGNAYEQYF. CDR3 sequence (DNA): TGTGCCAGGTGGACAGGGAATGCCTACGAGCAGTACTTC.

The chain is built from TRBV7-9 and TRBJ2-1; the D is unclear. The germline gives CDR1 SEHNR, CDR2 FQNEAQ (reference sequence). The V end was cut by 5 bases, the J end by 0 bases, with 14 bases between. The CDR3 extends over 16 amino acids. The CDR3 sequence: CASSLQSRSSYNEQFF. DNA for the CDR3: TGTGCCAGCAGCCTCCAGTCAAGGAGCTCCTACAATGAGCAGTTCTTC. Together with reference TRBV7-9 and TRBJ2-1, the CDR3 gives the full variable domain: DTGVSQNPRHKITKRGQNVTFRCDPISEHNRLYWYRQTLGQGPEFLTYFQNEAQLEKSRLLSDRFSAERPKGSFSTLEIQRTEQGDSAMYLCASSLQSRSSYNEQFFGPGTRLTVL.

This sequence joins TRBV7-2 and TRBJ2-1, with D possibly TRBD2 on 5 matching bases. This CDR3 spans 15 amino acids. The V end was cut by 5 bases, the J end by 3 bases, with 14 bases between. In germline, CDR1 is SGHTA, CDR2 FQGNSA. The CDR3 nucleotides read TGTGCCAGCAGCCCGGTCGCGGGCCTCTACAATGAGCAGTTCTTC. Translated, it gives CASSPVAGLYNEQFF.

The rearrangement links TRBV30 to TRBJ2-7, with 14 bases fitting TRBD2. The CDR3 is 15 amino acids. Unmatched junction bases numbered 4, after V lost 5 bases and J lost 1 base. The V gene's germline CDR1 is GTSNPN and CDR2 SVGIG (reference sequence). The CDR3 DNA is TGTGCCTGGGGACTAGCGGGGGGACTATCCTACGAGCAGTACTTC. Translation: CAWGLAGGLSYEQYF.

V usage is TRBV4-3 and J usage is TRBJ2-1; TRBD2 matches at 10 bases. Germline CDR1 and CDR2: LGHNA and YSLEER. There are 16 residues in the CDR3. V trimming: 2 bases; J trimming: 9 bases; junction bases outside the gene matches: 10. CDR3 region: CASSQSYSGGAGEQFF. DNA for the CDR3: TGCGCCAGCAGCCAATCGTACAGCGGGGGGGCCGGTGAGCAGTTCTTC.